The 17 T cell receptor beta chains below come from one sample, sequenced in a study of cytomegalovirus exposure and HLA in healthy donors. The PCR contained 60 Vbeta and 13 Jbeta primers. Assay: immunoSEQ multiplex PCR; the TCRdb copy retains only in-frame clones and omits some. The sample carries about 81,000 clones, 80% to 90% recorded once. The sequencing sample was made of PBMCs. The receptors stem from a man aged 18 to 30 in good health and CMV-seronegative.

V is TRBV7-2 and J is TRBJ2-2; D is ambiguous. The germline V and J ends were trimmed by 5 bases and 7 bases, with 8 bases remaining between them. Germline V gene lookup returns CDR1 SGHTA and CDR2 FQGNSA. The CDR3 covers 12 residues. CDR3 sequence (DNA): TGTGCCAGCAGCCCCTACGTCGGGGAGCTGTTTTTT. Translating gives CASSPYVGELFF.

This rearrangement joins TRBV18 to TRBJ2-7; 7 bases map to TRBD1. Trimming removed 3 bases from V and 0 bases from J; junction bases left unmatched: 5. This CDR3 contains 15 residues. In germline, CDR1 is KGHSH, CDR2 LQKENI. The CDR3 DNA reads TGTGCCAGCTCACCTCTGGGACAGAACTCCTACGAGCAGTACTTC. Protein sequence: CASSPLGQNSYEQYF.

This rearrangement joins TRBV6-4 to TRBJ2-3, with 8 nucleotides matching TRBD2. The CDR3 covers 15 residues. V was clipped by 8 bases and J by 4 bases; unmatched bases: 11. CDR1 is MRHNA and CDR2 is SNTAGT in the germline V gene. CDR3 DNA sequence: TGTGCCAGCGGACCGAGCGGGAGCGGGTCAGATACGCAGTATTTT. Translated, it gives CASGPSGSGSDTQYF.

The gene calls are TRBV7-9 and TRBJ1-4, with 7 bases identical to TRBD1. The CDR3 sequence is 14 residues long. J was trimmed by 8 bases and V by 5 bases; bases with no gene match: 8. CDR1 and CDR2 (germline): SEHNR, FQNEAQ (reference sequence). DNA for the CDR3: TGTGCCAGCAGCAAGGGGGCAGGAGAGGAAAAACTGTTTTTT. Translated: CASSKGAGEEKLFF.

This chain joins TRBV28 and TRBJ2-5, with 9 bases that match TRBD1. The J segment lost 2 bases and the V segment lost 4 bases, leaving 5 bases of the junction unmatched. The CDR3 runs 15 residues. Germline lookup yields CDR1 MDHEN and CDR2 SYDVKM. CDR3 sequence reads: CASSSTGGRQETQYF. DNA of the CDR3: TGTGCCAGCAGTTCGACAGGGGGTCGGCAAGAGACCCAGTACTTC.

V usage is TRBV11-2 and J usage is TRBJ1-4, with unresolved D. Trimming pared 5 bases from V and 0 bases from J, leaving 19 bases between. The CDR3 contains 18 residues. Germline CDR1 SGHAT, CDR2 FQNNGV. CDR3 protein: CASSPLGGWLPTNEKLFF. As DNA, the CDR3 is TGTGCCAGCAGCCCTCTTGGCGGTTGGTTACCAACTAATGAAAAACTGTTTTTT.

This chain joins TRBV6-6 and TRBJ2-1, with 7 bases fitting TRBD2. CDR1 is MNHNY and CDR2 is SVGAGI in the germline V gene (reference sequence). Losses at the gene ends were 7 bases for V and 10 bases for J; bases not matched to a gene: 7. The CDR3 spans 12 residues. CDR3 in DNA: TGTGCCAGCACCTCGGGAGGCAACGAGCAGTTCTTC. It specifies CASTSGGNEQFF.

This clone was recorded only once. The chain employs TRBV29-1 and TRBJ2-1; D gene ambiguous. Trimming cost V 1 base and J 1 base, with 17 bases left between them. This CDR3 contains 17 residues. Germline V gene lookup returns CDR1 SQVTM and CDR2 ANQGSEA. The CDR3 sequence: CSVEGRRLSVSYNEQFF. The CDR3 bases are TGCAGCGTTGAAGGTCGTAGGTTGAGCGTGTCCTACAATGAGCAGTTCTTC.

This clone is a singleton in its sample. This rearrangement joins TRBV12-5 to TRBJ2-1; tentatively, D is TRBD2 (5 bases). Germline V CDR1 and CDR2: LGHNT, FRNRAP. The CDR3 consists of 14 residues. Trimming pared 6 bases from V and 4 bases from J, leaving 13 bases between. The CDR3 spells CASGAAGGYNEQFF. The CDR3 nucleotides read TGTGCTAGTGGGGCGGCGGGTGGATACAATGAGCAGTTCTTC.

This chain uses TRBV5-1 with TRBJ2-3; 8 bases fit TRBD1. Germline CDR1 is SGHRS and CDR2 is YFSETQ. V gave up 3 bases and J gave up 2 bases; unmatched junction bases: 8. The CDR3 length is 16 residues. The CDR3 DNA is TGCGCCAGCAGCTCGGGACAGGTGGGGATCACAGATACGCAGTATTTT. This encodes CASSSGQVGITDTQYF.

CDR3 in DNA: TGCAGCGACTATCGGACAGATGGCTACACCTTC. This gives the protein CSDYRTDGYTF. This chain connects TRBV20-1 to TRBJ1-2; weak D call: TRBD1 (6 bases). Germline V lookup: CDR1 DFQATT, CDR2 SNEGSKA (reference sequence). The CDR3 has 11 amino acids.

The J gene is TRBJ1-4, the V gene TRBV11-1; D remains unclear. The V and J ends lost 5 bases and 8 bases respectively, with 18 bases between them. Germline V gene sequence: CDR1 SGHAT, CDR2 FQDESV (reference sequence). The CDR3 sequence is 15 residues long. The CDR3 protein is CASSPGPIPGEKLFF. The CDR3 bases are TGTGCCAGCAGCCCCGGGCCCATTCCGGGAGAAAAACTGTTTTTT.

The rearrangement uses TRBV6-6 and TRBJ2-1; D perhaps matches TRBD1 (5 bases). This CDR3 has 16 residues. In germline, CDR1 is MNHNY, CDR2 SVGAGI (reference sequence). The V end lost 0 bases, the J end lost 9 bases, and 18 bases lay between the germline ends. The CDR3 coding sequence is TGTGCCAGCAGTTACTCGGGCAGGGTCTTTTTGGGTGAGCAGTTCTTC. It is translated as CASSYSGRVFLGEQFF.

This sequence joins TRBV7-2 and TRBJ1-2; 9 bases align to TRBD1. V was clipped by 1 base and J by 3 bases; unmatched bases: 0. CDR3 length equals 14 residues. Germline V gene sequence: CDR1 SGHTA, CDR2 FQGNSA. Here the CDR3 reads CASSLGTGDYGYTF. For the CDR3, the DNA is TGTGCCAGCAGCTTAGGGACAGGGGACTATGGCTACACCTTC.

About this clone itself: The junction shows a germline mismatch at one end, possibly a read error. The CDR3 loop is CAISVSGLIYEQYF. The CDR3 DNA reads TGTGCCATCAGTGTATCCGGACTGATCTACGAGCAGTACTTC. This rearrangement joins TRBV6-1 to TRBJ2-7; D may be TRBD2 (5 bases). Per the germline V gene, CDR1 is MNHNS and CDR2 is SASEGT. The CDR3 runs 14 residues.

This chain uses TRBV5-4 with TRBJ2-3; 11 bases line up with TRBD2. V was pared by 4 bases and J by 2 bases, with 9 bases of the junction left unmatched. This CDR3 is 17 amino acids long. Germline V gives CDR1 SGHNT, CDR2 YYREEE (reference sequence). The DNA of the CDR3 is TGTGCCAGCAGCCCCGGGGCTAGCGGGGGGATCACAGATACGCAGTATTTT. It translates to CASSPGASGGITDTQYF. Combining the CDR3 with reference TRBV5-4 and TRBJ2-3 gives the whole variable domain ETGVTQSPTHLIKTRGQQVTLRCSSQSGHNTVSWYQQALGQGPQFIFQYYREEENGRGNFPPRFSGLQFPNYSSELNVNALELDDSALYLCASSPGASGGITDTQYFGPGTRLTVL.

The CDR3 loop reads CASSQQMLQGVGGYTF. The DNA for the CDR3 is TGTGCCAGCAGCCAACAGATGTTACAGGGGGTAGGCGGCTACACCTTC. The V and J genes are TRBV5-4 and TRBJ1-2, with 8 bases fitting TRBD1. CDR1 SGHNT and CDR2 YYREEE come from the germline V gene (reference sequence). The CDR3 contains 16 residues. V dropped 4 bases and J dropped 8; count of bases not matched to a gene: 16.